What follows describes a single T cell receptor (beta chain). Additional DNA sequences in this sample encode the identical CDR3. These data originate in a study of cytomegalovirus exposure and HLA in healthy donors. Germline V gene data show CDR1 as SGHDN and CDR2 as FVKESK. V was pared by 4 bases and J by 4 bases, with 10 bases between. This CDR3 has 13 amino acids. The PCR employed 60 Vbeta primers together with 13 Jbeta primers. The table came from immunoSEQ multiplex PCR; TCRdb's copy has only in-frame clones and leaves some out. The sample shows roughly 100,000 clones, 50% to 70% of them seen only once.

Sequenced sample: PBMCs. The source of this sequence is a human donor in good health. The chain joins TRBV14 to TRBJ1-1, with a weak D call TRBD1 (6 bases). DNA for the CDR3: TGTGCCAGCAGCCTGCAGGGGTTCACTGAAGCTTTCTTT. It encodes CASSLQGFTEAFF.